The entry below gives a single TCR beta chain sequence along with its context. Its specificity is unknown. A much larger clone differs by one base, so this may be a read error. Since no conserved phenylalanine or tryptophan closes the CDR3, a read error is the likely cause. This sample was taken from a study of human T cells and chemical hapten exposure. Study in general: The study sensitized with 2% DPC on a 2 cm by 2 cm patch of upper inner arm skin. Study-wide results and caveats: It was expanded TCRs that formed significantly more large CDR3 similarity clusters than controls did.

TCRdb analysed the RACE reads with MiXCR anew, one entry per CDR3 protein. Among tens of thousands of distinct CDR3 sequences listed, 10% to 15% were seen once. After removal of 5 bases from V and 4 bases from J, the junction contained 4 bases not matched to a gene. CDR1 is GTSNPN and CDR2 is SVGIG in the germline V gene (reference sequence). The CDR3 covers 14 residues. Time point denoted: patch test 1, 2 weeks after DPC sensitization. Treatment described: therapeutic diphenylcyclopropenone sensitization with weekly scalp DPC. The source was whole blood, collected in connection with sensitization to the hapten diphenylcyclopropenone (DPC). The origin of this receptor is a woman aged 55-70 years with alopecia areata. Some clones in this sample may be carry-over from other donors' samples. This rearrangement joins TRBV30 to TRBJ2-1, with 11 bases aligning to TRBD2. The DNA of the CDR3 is TGTGCCTGGGCCGGGACTAGCGGTTACAATGAGCAGTTCCTC. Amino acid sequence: CAWAGTSGYNEQFL.